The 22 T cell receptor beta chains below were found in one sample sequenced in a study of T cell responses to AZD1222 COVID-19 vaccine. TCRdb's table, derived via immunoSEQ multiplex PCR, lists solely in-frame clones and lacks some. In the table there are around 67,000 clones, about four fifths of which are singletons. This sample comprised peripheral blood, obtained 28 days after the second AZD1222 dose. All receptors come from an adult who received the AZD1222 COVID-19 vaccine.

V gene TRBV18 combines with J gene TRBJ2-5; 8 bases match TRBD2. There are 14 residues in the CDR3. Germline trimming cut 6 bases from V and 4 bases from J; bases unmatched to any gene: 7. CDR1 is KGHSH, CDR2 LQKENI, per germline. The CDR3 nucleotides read TGTGCCAGCTCCCCCGGGGGGGGCGGAGAGACCCAGTACTTC. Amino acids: CASSPGGGGETQYF.

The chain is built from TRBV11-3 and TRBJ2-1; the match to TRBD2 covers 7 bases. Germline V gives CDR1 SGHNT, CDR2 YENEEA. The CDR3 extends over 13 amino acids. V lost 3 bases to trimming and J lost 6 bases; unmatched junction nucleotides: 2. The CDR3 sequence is CASSFTGGNEQFF. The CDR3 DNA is TGTGCCAGCAGCTTTACGGGGGGCAATGAGCAGTTCTTC.

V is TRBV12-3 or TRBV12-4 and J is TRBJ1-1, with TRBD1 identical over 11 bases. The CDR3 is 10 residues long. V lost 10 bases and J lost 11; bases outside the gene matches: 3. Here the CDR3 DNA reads TGTGCCACCGGACAGGGGGCGGCTTTCTTT. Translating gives CATGQGAAFF.

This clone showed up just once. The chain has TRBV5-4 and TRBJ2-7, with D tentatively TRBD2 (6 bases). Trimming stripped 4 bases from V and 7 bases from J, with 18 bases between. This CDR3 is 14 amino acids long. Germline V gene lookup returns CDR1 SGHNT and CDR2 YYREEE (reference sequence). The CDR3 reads CASSLRSGPVEQYF. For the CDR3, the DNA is TGTGCCAGCAGCCTGAGAAGCGGGCCGGTAGAGCAGTACTTC.

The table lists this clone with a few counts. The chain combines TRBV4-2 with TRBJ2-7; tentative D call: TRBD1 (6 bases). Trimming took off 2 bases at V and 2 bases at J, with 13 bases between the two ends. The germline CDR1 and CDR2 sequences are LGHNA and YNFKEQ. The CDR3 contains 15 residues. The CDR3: CASSQKYQGTYEQYF. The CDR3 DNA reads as TGTGCCAGCAGCCAAAAGTACCAGGGGACCTACGAGCAGTACTTC.

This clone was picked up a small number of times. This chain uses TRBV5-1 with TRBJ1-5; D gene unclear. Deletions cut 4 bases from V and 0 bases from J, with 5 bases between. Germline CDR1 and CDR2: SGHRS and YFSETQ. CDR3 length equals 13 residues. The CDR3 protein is CASSADSNQPQHF. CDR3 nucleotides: TGCGCCAGCAGCGCGGATAGCAATCAGCCCCAGCATTTT.

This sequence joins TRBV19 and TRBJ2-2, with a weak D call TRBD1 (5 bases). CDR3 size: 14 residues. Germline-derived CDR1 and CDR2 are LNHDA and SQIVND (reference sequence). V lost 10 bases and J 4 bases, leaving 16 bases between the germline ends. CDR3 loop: CATTDPRGTGELFF. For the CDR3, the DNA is TGTGCCACGACAGATCCAAGGGGCACCGGGGAGCTGTTTTTT. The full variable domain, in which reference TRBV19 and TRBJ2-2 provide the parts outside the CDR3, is DGGITQSPKYLFRKEGQNVTLSCEQNLNHDAMYWYRQDPGQGLRLIYYSQIVNDFQKGDIAEGYSVSREKKESFPLTVTSAQKNPTAFYLCATTDPRGTGELFFGEGSRLTVL.

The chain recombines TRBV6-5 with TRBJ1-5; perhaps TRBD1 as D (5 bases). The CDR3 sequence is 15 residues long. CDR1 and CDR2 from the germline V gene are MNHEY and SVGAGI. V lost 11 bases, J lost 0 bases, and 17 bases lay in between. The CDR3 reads CAAGEGLYSNQPQHF. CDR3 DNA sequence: TGTGCCGCAGGAGAGGGGCTATATAGCAATCAGCCCCAGCATTTT.

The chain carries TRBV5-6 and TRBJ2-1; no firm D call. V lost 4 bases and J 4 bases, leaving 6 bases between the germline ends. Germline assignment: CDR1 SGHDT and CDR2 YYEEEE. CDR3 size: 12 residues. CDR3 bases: TGTGCCAGCAGCCTGAATTACAATGAGCAGTTCTTC. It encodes CASSLNYNEQFF.

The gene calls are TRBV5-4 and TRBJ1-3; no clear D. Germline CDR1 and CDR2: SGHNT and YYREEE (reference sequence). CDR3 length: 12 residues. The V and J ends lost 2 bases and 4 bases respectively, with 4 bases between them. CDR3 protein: CASSFQGNTIYF. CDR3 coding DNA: TGTGCCAGCAGCTTCCAGGGAAACACCATATATTTT.

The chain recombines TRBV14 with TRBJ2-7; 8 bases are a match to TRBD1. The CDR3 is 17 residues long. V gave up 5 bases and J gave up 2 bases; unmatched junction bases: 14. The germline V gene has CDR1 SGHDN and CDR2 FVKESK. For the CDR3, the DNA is TGTGCCAGCAGCGTAGGTGGAGGCAGGGGGCCAACCTACGAGCAGTACTTC. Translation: CASSVGGGRGPTYEQYF.

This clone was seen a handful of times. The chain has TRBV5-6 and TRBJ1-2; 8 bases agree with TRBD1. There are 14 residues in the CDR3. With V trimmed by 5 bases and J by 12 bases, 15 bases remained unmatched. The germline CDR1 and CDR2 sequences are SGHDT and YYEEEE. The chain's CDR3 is CASRLWGQAFSNTF. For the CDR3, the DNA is TGTGCCAGCAGATTGTGGGGACAGGCCTTCTCTAACACCTTC.

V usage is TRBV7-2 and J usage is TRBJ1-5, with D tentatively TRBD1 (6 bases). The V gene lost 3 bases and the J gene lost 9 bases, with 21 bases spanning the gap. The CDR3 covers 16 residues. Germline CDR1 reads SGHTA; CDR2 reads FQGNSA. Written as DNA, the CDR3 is TGTGCCAGCAGCTTGCTGGGACACCATCGCTTAGCGCCCCAGCATTTT. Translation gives CASSLLGHHRLAPQHF.

The CDR3 spells CASGGLGNQPQHF. The DNA of the CDR3 is TGTGCCTCAGGCGGACTAGGGAATCAGCCCCAGCATTTT. The V gene is TRBV15, the J gene TRBJ1-5, with D hard to call. The CDR3 is 13 residues long. V gave up 11 bases and J gave up 4 bases, with 15 bases separating them. CDR1 is LNHNV and CDR2 is YYDKDF in the germline V gene (reference sequence).

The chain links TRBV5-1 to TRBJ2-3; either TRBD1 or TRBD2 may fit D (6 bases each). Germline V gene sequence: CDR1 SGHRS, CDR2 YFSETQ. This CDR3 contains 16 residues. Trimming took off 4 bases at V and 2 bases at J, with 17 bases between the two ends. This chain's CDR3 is CASSGSEGGPTDTQYF. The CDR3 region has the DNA TGCGCCAGCAGCGGGTCCGAGGGGGGACCCACAGATACGCAGTATTTT.

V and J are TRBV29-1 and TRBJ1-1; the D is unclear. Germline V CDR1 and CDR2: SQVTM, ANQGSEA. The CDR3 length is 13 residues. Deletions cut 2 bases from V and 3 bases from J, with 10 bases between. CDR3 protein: CSVESWEDTEAFF. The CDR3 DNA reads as TGCAGCGTTGAAAGCTGGGAGGACACTGAAGCTTTCTTT.

CDR3 amino acids: CASSSSGGYTDTQYF. The DNA for the CDR3 is TGTGCCAGCAGTTCTAGCGGGGGCTACACAGATACGCAGTATTTT. The chain combines TRBV6-6 with TRBJ2-3; 10 bases map to TRBD2. In germline, CDR1 is MNHNY, CDR2 SVGAGI (reference sequence). V trimming: 4 bases; J trimming: 2 bases; junction bases outside the gene matches: 3. The CDR3 covers 15 residues.

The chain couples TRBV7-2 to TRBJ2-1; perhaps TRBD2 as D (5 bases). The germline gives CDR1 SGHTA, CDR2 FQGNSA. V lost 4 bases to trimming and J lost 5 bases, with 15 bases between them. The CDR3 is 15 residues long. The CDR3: CASSSPGSADNEQFF. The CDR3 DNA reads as TGTGCCAGCAGCTCCCCGGGATCAGCGGACAATGAGCAGTTCTTC.

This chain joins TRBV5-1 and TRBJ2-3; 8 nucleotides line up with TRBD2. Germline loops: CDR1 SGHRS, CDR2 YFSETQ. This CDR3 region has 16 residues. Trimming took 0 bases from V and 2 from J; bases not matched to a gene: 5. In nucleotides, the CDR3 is TGCGCCAGCAGCTTGGTCGGCGGGGGGACCACAGATACGCAGTATTTT. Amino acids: CASSLVGGGTTDTQYF.

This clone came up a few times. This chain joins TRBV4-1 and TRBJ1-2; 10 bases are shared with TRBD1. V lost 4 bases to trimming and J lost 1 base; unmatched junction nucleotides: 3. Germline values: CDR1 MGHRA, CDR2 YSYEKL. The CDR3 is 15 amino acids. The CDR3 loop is CASSLGQGVNYGYTF. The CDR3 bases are TGCGCCAGCAGCCTCGGACAGGGGGTTAACTATGGCTACACCTTC.

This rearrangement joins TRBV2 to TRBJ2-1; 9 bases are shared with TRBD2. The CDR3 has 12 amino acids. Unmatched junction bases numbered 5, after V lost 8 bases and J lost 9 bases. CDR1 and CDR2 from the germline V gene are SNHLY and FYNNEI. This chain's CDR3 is CASETSGSEQFF. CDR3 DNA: TGTGCCAGCGAGACTAGCGGTAGTGAGCAGTTCTTC.

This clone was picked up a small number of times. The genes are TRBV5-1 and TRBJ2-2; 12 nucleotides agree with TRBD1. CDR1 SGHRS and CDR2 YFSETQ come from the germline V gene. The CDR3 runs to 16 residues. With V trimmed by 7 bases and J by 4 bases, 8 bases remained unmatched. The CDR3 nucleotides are TGCGCCAGCCACAAGGGGACAGGGGGCTTCACCGGGGAGCTGTTTTTT. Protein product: CASHKGTGGFTGELFF.